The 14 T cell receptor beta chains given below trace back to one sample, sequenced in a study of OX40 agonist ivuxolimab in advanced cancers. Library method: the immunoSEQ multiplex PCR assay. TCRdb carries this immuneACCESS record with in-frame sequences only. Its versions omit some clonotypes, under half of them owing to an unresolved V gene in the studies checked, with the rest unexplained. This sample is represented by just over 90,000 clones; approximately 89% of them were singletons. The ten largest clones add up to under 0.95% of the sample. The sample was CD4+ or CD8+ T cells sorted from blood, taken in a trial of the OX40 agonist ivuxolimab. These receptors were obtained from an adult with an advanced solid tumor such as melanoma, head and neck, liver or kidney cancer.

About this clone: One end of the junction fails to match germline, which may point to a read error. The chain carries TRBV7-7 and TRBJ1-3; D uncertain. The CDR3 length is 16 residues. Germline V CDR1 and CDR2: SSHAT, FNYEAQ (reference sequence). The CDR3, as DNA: TGTGCTAGCAGCTTAGGTAGCGTCGGCTCTGGAAACACCATATATTTT. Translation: CASSLGSVGSGNTIYF.

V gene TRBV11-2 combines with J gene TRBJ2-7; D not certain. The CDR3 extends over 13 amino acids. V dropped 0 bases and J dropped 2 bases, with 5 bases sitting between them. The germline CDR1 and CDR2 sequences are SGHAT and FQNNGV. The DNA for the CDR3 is TGTGCCAGCAGCTTAGATCCCCCCTACGAGCAGTACTTC. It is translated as CASSLDPPYEQYF.

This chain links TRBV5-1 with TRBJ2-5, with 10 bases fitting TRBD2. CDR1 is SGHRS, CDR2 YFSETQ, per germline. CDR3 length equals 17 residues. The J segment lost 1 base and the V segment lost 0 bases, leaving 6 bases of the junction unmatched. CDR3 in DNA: TGCGCCAGCAGCTTGGGAGGACTAGCGGCCTTCCAAGAGACCCAGTACTTC. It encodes CASSLGGLAAFQETQYF.

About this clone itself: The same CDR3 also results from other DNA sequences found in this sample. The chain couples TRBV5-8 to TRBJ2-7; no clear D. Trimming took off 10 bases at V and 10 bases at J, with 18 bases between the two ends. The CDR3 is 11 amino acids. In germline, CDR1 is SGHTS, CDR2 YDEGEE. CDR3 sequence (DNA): TGTGCCGGCCGCGGCCTACGAGAACAGTACTTC. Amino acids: CAGRGLREQYF. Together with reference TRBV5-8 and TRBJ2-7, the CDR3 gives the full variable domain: EAGVTQSPTHLIKTRGQQATLRCSPISGHTSVYWYQQALGLGLQFLLWYDEGEERNRGNFPPRFSGRQFPNYSSELNVNALELEDSALYLCAGRGLREQYFGPGTRLTVT.

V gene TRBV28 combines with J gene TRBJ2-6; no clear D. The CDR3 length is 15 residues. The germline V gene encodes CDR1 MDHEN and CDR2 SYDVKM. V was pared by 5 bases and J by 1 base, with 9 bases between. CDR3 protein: CASSHPISGANVLTF. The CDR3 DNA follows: TGTGCCAGCAGTCATCCCATTTCTGGGGCCAACGTCCTGACTTTC.

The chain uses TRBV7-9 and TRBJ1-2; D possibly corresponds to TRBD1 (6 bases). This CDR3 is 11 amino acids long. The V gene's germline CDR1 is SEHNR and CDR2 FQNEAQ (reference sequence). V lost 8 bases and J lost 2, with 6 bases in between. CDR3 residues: CASGQNYGYTF. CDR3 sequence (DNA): TGTGCCAGCGGACAGAACTATGGCTACACCTTC. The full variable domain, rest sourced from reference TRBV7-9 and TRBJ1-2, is DTGVSQNPRHKITKRGQNVTFRCDPISEHNRLYWYRQTLGQGPEFLTYFQNEAQLEKSRLLSDRFSAERPKGSFSTLEIQRTEQGDSAMYLCASGQNYGYTFGSGTRLTVV.

The CDR3 loop is CASSEALGGGIEQFF. CDR3 bases: TGTGCCAGCAGTGAAGCTCTCGGGGGGGGCATTGAGCAGTTCTTC. This chain uses TRBV2 with TRBJ2-1, with 8 nucleotides matching TRBD2. V dropped 0 bases and J dropped 9; count of bases not matched to a gene: 7. The length of the CDR3 is 15 residues. CDR1 and CDR2 from the germline V gene are SNHLY and FYNNEI.

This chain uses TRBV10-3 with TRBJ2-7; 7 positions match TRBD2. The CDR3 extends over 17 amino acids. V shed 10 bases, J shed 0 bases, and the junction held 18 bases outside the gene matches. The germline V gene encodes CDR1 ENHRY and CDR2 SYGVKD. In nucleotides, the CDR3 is TGTGCCACTTGGGGAGGGATGAGGGGTCAAATCTCCTACGAGCAGTACTTC. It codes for CATWGGMRGQISYEQYF.

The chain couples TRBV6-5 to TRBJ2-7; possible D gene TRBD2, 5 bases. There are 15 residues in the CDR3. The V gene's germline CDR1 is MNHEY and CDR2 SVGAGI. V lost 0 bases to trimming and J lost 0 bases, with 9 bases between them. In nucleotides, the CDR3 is TGTGCCAGCAGTTACTCCAACGGAGGCTCCTACGAGCAGTACTTC. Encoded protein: CASSYSNGGSYEQYF.

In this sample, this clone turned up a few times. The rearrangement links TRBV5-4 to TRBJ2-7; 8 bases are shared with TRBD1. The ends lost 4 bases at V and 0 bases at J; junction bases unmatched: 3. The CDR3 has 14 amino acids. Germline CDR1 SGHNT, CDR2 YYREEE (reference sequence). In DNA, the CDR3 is TGTGCCAGCAGCAGAGACAGGGGCTCCTACGAGCAGTACTTC. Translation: CASSRDRGSYEQYF.

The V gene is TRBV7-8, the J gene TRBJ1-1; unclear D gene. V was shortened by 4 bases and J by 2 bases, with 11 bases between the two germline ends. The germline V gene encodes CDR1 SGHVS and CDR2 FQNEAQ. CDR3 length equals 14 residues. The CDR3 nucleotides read TGTGCCAGCAGCTCTCTAAACGTCAACACTGAAGCTTTCTTT. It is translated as CASSSLNVNTEAFF.

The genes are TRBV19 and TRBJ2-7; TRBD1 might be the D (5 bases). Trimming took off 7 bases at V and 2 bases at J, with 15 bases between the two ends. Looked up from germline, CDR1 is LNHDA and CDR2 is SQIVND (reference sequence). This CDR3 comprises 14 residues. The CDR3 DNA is TGTGCCAGTAACCAGGGTCCCCCTACCTACGAGCAGTACTTC. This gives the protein CASNQGPPTYEQYF.

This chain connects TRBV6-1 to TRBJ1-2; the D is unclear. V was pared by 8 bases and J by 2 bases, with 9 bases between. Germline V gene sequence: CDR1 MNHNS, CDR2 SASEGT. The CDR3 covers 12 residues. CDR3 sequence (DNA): TGTGCCAGCTCGGCAGAAAACTATGGCTACACCTTC. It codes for CASSAENYGYTF.

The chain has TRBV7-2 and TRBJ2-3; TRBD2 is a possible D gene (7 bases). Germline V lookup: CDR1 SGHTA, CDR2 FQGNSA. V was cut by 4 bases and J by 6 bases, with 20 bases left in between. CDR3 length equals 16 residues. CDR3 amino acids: CASSSNSGGGHDTQYF. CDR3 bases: TGTGCCAGCAGCTCTAACTCGGGCGGGGGACACGATACGCAGTATTTT.